The clone carrying this T cell receptor (beta chain) was detected many times. Its antigen is undetermined. Preparation of TCR beta libraries was done by quantitative 5'-RACE with molecular barcodes. One entry per CDR3 protein, called by TCRdb with MiXCR from the 5' RACE reads. The table includes hundreds of thousands of distinct CDR3 sequences, roughly 17% detected once. The sample belongs to a study of CD8 T cells in ankylosing spondylitis. Study findings and constraints: CD8+ disease-linked clones were present at relatively low frequencies in blood. One TCR beta motif, made up of roughly eight highly homologous variants, appeared characteristic of ankylosing spondylitis blood. Prior work had noted some motif variants in reactive arthritis blood and synovial fluid. Enrichment of disease-linked clones was reportedly significant in matched ankylosing spondylitis synovial fluid.

Germline CDR1 SGHRS, CDR2 YFSETQ. With V trimmed by 4 bases and J by 8 bases, 7 bases remained unmatched. This CDR3 is 13 amino acids long. Sequenced: blood, either unsorted or a sorted T cell fraction (not recorded which). This TCR was recovered from a male donor with ankylosing spondylitis. The rearrangement links TRBV5-1 to TRBJ1-2; TRBD1 aligns across 8 bases. As DNA, the CDR3 is TGCGCCAGCAGCCCCGAGGACAGGGCGGGCTACACCTTC. This translates into CASSPEDRAGYTF.